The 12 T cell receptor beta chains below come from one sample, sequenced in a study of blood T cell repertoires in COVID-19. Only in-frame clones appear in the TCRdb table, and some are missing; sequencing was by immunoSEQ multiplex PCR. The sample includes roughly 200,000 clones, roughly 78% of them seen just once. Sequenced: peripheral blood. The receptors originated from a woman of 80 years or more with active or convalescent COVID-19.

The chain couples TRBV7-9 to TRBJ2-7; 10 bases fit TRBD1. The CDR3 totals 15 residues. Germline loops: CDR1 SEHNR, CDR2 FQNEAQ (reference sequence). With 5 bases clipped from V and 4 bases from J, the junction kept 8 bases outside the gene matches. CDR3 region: CASSGAGTGEYEQYF. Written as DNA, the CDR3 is TGTGCCAGCAGCGGGGCCGGGACAGGGGAGTACGAGCAGTACTTC. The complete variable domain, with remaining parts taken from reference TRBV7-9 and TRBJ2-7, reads DTGVSQNPRHKITKRGQNVTFRCDPISEHNRLYWYRQTLGQGPEFLTYFQNEAQLEKSRLLSDRFSAERPKGSFSTLEIQRTEQGDSAMYLCASSGAGTGEYEQYFGPGTRLTVT.

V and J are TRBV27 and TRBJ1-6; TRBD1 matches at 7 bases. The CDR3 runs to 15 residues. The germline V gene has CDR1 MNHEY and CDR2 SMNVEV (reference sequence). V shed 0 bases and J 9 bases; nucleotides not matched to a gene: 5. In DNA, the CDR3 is TGTGCCAGCAGTTTATCGGGACAGATCAGTTCACCCCTCCACTTT. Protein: CASSLSGQISSPLHF.

CDR3 DNA: TGTGCCAGCAGCGCATGGCGGGGGCTAAGCACAGATACGCAGTATTTT. Amino acids: CASSAWRGLSTDTQYF. The chain recombines TRBV4-2 with TRBJ2-3; D is possibly TRBD2 (7 bases). The CDR3 contains 16 residues. Trimming removed 5 bases from V and 0 bases from J, with 15 bases in between. Germline CDR1 is LGHNA and CDR2 is YNFKEQ.

The CDR3 DNA reads TGTGCCAGCTCATCTACCCGACCTCAGGGGGCCCATGAGCAGTTCTTC. This sequence encodes CASSSTRPQGAHEQFF. The chain combines TRBV18 with TRBJ2-1; 8 positions agree with TRBD1. The V gene end was trimmed by 5 bases and the J gene end by 8 bases; junction bases not matched to a gene: 14. The CDR3 runs to 16 residues. Per the germline V gene, CDR1 is KGHSH and CDR2 is LQKENI.

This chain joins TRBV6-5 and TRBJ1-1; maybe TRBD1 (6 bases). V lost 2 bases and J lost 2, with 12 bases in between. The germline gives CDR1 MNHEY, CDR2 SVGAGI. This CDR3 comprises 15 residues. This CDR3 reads CASSYQARGNTEAFF. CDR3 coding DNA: TGTGCCAGCAGTTACCAGGCCAGGGGAAACACTGAAGCTTTCTTT.

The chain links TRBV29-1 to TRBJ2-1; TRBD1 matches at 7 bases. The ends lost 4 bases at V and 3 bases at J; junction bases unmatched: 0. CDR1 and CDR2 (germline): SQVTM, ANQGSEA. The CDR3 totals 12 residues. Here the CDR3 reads CSVAGGYNEQFF. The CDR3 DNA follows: TGCAGCGTTGCAGGGGGCTACAATGAGCAGTTCTTC.

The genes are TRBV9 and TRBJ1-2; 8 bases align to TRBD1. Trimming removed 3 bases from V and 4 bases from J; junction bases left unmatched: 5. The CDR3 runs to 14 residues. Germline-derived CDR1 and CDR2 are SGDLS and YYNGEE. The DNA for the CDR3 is TGTGCCAGCAGCGGCCGGACAGGGCCCTATGGCTACACCTTC. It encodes CASSGRTGPYGYTF.

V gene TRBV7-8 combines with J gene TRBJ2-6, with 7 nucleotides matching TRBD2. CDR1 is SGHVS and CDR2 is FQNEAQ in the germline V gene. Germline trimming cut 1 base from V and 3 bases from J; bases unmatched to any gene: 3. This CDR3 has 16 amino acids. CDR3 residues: CASSLVGGIGANVLTF. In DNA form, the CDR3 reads TGTGCCAGCAGCTTAGTGGGGGGGATTGGGGCCAACGTCCTGACTTTC.

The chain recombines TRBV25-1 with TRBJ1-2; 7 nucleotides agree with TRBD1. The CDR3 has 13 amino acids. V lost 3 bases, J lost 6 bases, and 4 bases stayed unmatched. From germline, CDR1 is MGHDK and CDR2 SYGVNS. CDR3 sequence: CASSDRGRDGYTF. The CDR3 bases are TGTGCCAGCAGTGATAGGGGGCGGGATGGCTACACCTTC.

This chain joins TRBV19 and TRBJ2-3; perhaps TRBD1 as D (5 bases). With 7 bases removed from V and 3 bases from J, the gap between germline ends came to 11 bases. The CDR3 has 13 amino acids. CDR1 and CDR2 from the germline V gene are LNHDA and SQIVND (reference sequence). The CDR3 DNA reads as TGTGCCAGTAAAGGCAGGGCTACAGATACGCAGTATTTT. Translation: CASKGRATDTQYF.

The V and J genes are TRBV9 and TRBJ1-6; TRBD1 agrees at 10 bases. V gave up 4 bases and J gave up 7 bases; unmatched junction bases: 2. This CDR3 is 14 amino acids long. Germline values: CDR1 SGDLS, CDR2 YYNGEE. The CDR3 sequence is CASSKGQGNSPLHF. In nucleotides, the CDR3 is TGTGCCAGCAGCAAGGGACAGGGGAATTCACCCCTCCACTTT. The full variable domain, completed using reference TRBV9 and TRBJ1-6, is DSGVTQTPKHLITATGQRVTLRCSPRSGDLSVYWYQQSLDQGLQFLIQYYNGEERAKGNILERFSAQQFPDLHSELNLSSLELGDSALYFCASSKGQGNSPLHFGNGTRLTVT.

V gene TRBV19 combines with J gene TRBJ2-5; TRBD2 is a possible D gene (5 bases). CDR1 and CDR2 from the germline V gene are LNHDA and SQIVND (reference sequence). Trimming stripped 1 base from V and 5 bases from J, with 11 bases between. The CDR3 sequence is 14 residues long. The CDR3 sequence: CASSIAGGQETQYF. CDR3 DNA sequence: TGTGCCAGTAGTATAGCAGGCGGGCAGGAGACCCAGTACTTC.